Below, 21 T cell receptor beta chains from the same sample are listed, as sequenced in a study of T cells in Graves' hyperthyroidism and ophthalmopathy. RNA transcripts were the template for amplifying TCR beta CDR3 regions. Carried out on the TCR CDR3, a first-round RT-PCR used the HTBI primer set. One entry per CDR3 protein, called by TCRdb with MiXCR from the multiplex PCR reads. This sample carries about 250,000 distinct CDR3 sequences, around 20% of them seen once, and the ten largest clones take 50% to 75%. The specimen sequenced was blood. The receptors derive from a man under 40 with Graves' ophthalmopathy.

This clonotype appeared many times. The gene calls are TRBV11-3 and TRBJ2-7, with 8 bases lining up with TRBD1. The CDR3 contains 15 residues. Germline loops: CDR1 SGHNT, CDR2 YENEEA. After removal of 5 bases from V and 5 bases from J, the junction contained 11 bases not matched to a gene. The CDR3 reads CASSPFGQGFNEQYF. CDR3 in DNA: TGTGCCAGCAGCCCATTCGGACAGGGATTCAACGAGCAGTACTTC.

This clonotype was seen ten or more times. J is TRBJ2-1 and V is TRBV30, with TRBD2 matching over 7 bases. This CDR3 spans 15 amino acids. Per germline, CDR1 GTSNPN and CDR2 SVGIG (reference sequence). V was pared by 0 bases and J by 1 base, with 3 bases of the junction left unmatched. CDR3 region: CAWSVLAGSYNEQFF. CDR3 in DNA: TGTGCCTGGAGTGTCTTAGCGGGTTCCTACAATGAGCAGTTCTTC.

In its sample, this clonotype was seen a few times. The chain carries TRBV6-2 or TRBV6-3 and TRBJ2-1; D is undetermined. Germline V gives CDR1 MNHEY, CDR2 SVGEGT. The CDR3 is 14 residues long. Between the trimmed V and J ends, which lost 7 bases and 0 bases, there was a span of 10 bases. The CDR3 bases are TGTGCCAGCAATCGACCGAGCTCCTACAATGAGCAGTTCTTC. Translation: CASNRPSSYNEQFF.

There are many counts of this clonotype. The chain has TRBV3-1 and TRBJ2-1, with a weak D call TRBD1 (5 bases). CDR1 is LGHDT and CDR2 is YNNKEL in the germline V gene (reference sequence). The germline V and J ends were trimmed by 4 bases and 6 bases, with 13 bases remaining between them. The CDR3 totals 14 residues. CDR3 residues: CASSPDRQGNEQFF. In DNA, the CDR3 is TGTGCCAGCAGCCCCGATCGCCAGGGCAATGAGCAGTTCTTC.

The table lists this clonotype with many counts. The V gene is TRBV5-1, the J gene TRBJ2-7; TRBD1 is a possible D gene (5 bases). CDR3 size: 13 residues. CDR1 and CDR2 (germline): SGHRS, YFSETQ. V was cut by 0 bases and J by 2 bases, with 6 bases left in between. CDR3 sequence reads: CASSLAGTYEQYF. Here the CDR3 DNA reads TGCGCCAGCAGCTTGGCAGGGACCTACGAGCAGTACTTC.

The CDR3 loop reads CASSQGPRGRPSYEQYF. The DNA for the CDR3 is TGCGCCAGCAGCCAAGGACCTAGGGGACGGCCTAGCTACGAGCAGTACTTC. V gene TRBV4-1 combines with J gene TRBJ2-7; D may correspond to TRBD1 or TRBD2 (5 bases each). The CDR3 is 17 amino acids. Germline V CDR1 and CDR2: MGHRA, YSYEKL. Trimming pared 1 base from V and 3 bases from J, leaving 19 bases between.

This clonotype occurred many times. The genes are TRBV12-3 or TRBV12-4 and TRBJ2-5, with TRBD1 matching over 7 bases. V lost 6 bases to trimming and J lost 1 base; unmatched junction nucleotides: 14. This CDR3 comprises 17 residues. CDR3 bases: TGTGCCAGCAGCCCTACCCTCGGGACAGAGTTCCAAGAGACCCAGTACTTC. This codes for CASSPTLGTEFQETQYF.

The table lists this clonotype with a few counts. The CDR3 nucleotides are TGTGCCAGCAGTTCTGACAGGGGGCGTAATGGCTACACCTTC. Translation gives CASSSDRGRNGYTF. The rearrangement uses TRBV6-1 and TRBJ1-2; TRBD1 matches at 10 bases. Germline V CDR1 and CDR2: MNHNS, SASEGT. V was clipped by 5 bases and J by 6 bases; unmatched bases: 6. CDR3 length equals 14 residues.

The sample holds one count of this clonotype. The chain employs TRBV20-1 and TRBJ1-2; maybe TRBD1 (6 bases). The V and J ends lost 2 bases and 4 bases respectively, with 14 bases between them. The CDR3 runs to 14 residues. CDR1 and CDR2 (germline): DFQATT, SNEGSKA (reference sequence). Here the CDR3 DNA reads TGCAGTGCTAGACTTGGGGGGCTGAGCTATGGCTACACCTTC. Translating gives CSARLGGLSYGYTF.

This clonotype was found many times. The gene calls are TRBV7-9 and TRBJ2-3, with D uncertain. Trimming took off 5 bases at V and 3 bases at J, with 12 bases between the two ends. Germline CDR1 is SEHNR and CDR2 is FQNEAQ (reference sequence). The CDR3 contains 14 residues. CDR3: CASSPADRTDTQYF. The DNA of the CDR3 is TGTGCCAGCAGCCCCGCGGATCGAACAGATACGCAGTATTTT.

This clonotype was counted many times. CDR3 in DNA: TGTGCCAGCAGCTTAGTAATTGGGACAGGGGCTGGCTACGAGCAGTACTTC. Its protein is CASSLVIGTGAGYEQYF. The chain joins TRBV11-2 to TRBJ2-7; 10 bases match TRBD1. J was trimmed by 3 bases and V by 1 base; bases with no gene match: 9. Germline V gene data show CDR1 as SGHAT and CDR2 as FQNNGV. This CDR3 has 17 residues.

The table lists this clonotype with a few counts. The gene calls are TRBV5-6 and TRBJ2-7; 14 positions agree with TRBD2. The V and J ends lost 0 bases and 6 bases, in that order; junction bases with no gene match: 2. Looked up from germline, CDR1 is SGHDT and CDR2 is YYEEEE. The CDR3 spans 15 residues. CDR3 nucleotides: TGTGCCAGCAGCTTGGCAGGACTAGCGGGAGGCGAGCAGTACTTC. Its protein product is CASSLAGLAGGEQYF.

This clonotype was seen ten or more times. The V call is TRBV7-8, the J call TRBJ2-3; 9 bases map to TRBD2. Trimming cost V 5 bases and J 0 bases; bases outside gene matches: 3. Germline CDR1 SGHVS, CDR2 FQNEAQ. CDR3 size: 15 residues. CDR3 sequence reads: CASSRTSGSTDTQYF. CDR3 nucleotide sequence: TGTGCCAGCAGCCGCACTAGCGGGAGCACAGATACGCAGTATTTT.

This clonotype was seen more than once but under ten times. The chain is built from TRBV9 and TRBJ1-2; no firm D call. CDR3 size: 12 residues. V was clipped by 2 bases and J by 4 bases, with 6 bases between them. Germline values: CDR1 SGDLS, CDR2 YYNGEE. For the CDR3, the DNA is TGTGCCAGCAGCGTGGAGGGCTATGGCTACACCTTC. Its protein is CASSVEGYGYTF.

Many counts were recorded for this clonotype. V and J are TRBV20-1 and TRBJ2-3; 7 bases fit TRBD2. Germline lookup yields CDR1 DFQATT and CDR2 SNEGSKA (reference sequence). CDR3 length: 16 amino acids. Germline trimming cut 3 bases from V and 1 base from J; bases unmatched to any gene: 10. This chain's CDR3 is CSARPAAGEGTDTQYF. The CDR3 DNA is TGCAGTGCTAGGCCCGCCGCGGGAGAGGGCACAGATACGCAGTATTTT.

This clonotype came up many times. The V call is TRBV20-1, the J call TRBJ1-3; D may be TRBD1 (5 bases). This CDR3 spans 20 amino acids. Trimming took 0 bases from V and 4 from J, leaving 28 bases between them. The V gene's germline CDR1 is DFQATT and CDR2 SNEGSKA (reference sequence). The CDR3 coding sequence is TGCAGTGCTAGAGATAAGGGGCCTGAGGCGGGCAGGCCAGGCGGAAACACCATATATTTT. Protein product: CSARDKGPEAGRPGGNTIYF.

This clonotype has at least ten counts. The CDR3 DNA reads as TGTGCCAGCGGTAAAGAATCCCAATACGAGCAGTACTTC. Translating gives CASGKESQYEQYF. This chain uses TRBV2 with TRBJ2-7; D is uncertain. Germline CDR1 reads SNHLY; CDR2 reads FYNNEI. V lost 8 bases, J lost 4 bases, and 15 bases lay in between. This CDR3 has 13 amino acids.

This clonotype has a handful of counts. This chain connects TRBV6-6 to TRBJ2-3; TRBD1 matches 7 bases. Unmatched junction bases numbered 11, after V lost 2 bases and J lost 3 bases. The CDR3 contains 17 residues. CDR1 MNHNY and CDR2 SVGAGI come from the germline V gene (reference sequence). CDR3 DNA: TGTGCCAGCAGTTACCCCTCCGGGACAGTAGGAACAGATACGCAGTATTTT. It yields the protein CASSYPSGTVGTDTQYF.

This clonotype has a handful of counts. This chain links TRBV20-1 with TRBJ2-1; TRBD2 aligns across 7 bases. V was clipped by 5 bases and J by 8 bases; unmatched bases: 12. CDR1 and CDR2 (germline): DFQATT, SNEGSKA (reference sequence). This CDR3 has 14 residues. The CDR3 sequence is CSAPDPAGVHEQFF. In nucleotides, the CDR3 is TGCAGTGCTCCCGACCCGGCGGGGGTCCATGAGCAGTTCTTC.

Ten or more counts support this clonotype. The chain links TRBV18 to TRBJ1-1; a possible D gene is TRBD1 (5 bases). The V end was cut by 2 bases, the J end by 6 bases, with 13 bases between. The CDR3 is 14 residues long. Germline V gene lookup returns CDR1 KGHSH and CDR2 LQKENI. The CDR3 loop is CASSPNQGSAEAFF. CDR3 bases: TGTGCCAGCTCACCAAATCAGGGAAGCGCTGAAGCTTTCTTT.

This clonotype showed up many times. The chain couples TRBV7-9 to TRBJ2-1, with D uncertain. With 0 bases removed from V and 9 bases from J, the gap between germline ends came to 6 bases. The CDR3 is 12 amino acids. Germline assignment: CDR1 SEHNR and CDR2 FQNEAQ (reference sequence). The CDR3 region has the DNA TGTGCCAGCAGCTTAGCGGTAGGTGAGCAGTTCTTC. Residues: CASSLAVGEQFF.